The 27 T cell receptor beta chains below were found in one sample sequenced in a study of CXCR3-negative and CXCR3-positive naive CD8 T cells. UMI-tagged TRB cDNA libraries were built via 5' RACE. From the 5' RACE reads, TCRdb lists one entry per CDR3 protein and no DNA. Here the sample table reports about 30,000 distinct CDR3 sequences. Sequenced: memory CD8+ T cells from blood. The receptors stem from a human donor in good health. Some clones in this sample may be carry-over from other donors' samples.

V usage is TRBV7-3 and J usage is TRBJ1-2; TCRdb selects TRBD1, and the lack of DNA leaves this call unchecked. The CDR3 runs 15 residues. Germline CDR1 is SGHTA and CDR2 is FQGTGA. CDR3 region: CASSPGQGISYGYTF. Complete variable domain (other parts from reference TRBV7-3 and TRBJ1-2): GAGVSQTPSNKVTEKGKYVELRCDPISGHTALYWYRQSLGQGPEFLIYFQGTGAADDSGLPNDRFFAVRPEGSVSTLKIQRTERGDSAVYLCASSPGQGISYGYTFGSGTRLTVV.

The genes are TRBV19 and TRBJ2-3; TCRdb outputs TRBD1, but without DNA this stays unchecked. The CDR3 covers 16 residues. The germline gives CDR1 LNHDA, CDR2 SQIVND (reference sequence). The CDR3 reads CASSIGGGIRTDAQYF. The whole variable domain, remainder taken from reference TRBV19 and TRBJ2-3, is DGGITQSPKYLFRKEGQNVTLSCEQNLNHDAMYWYRQDPGQGLRLIYYSQIVNDFQKGDIAEGYSVSREKKESFPLTVTSAQKNPTAFYLCASSIGGGIRTDAQYFGPGTRLTVL.

V gene TRBV6-1 combines with J gene TRBJ2-2; TCRdb returns TRBD2, unconfirmable since there is no DNA. CDR1 and CDR2 (germline): MNHNS, SASEGT. The CDR3 has 14 amino acids. This CDR3 is CASFGLGRAGELFF.

The chain combines TRBV20-1 with TRBJ2-7. Germline V gene data show CDR1 as DFQATT and CDR2 as SNEGSKA (reference sequence). The CDR3 consists of 12 residues. The CDR3: CSALGGYYEQYF.

The chain couples TRBV6-2 or TRBV6-3 to TRBJ2-3. CDR1 and CDR2 (germline): MNHEY, SVGEGT. The CDR3 loop spans 15 amino acids. CDR3: CASSYVETTPGTQYF.

The chain joins TRBV5-1 to TRBJ2-1; there is no DNA to check the TCRdb D call of TRBD1. The CDR3 has 14 amino acids. CDR1 SGHRS and CDR2 YFSETQ come from the germline V gene. CDR3 in amino acids: CASSLWPGADEQFF.

The rearrangement joins TRBV20-1 to TRBJ2-1; with no DNA, the TCRdb D assignment of TRBD2 cannot be verified. The CDR3 sequence is 14 residues long. CDR1 and CDR2 (germline): DFQATT, SNEGSKA (reference sequence). The CDR3 here is CSAARGGDYNEQFF.

This rearrangement joins TRBV28 to TRBJ2-7; TCRdb's D call of TRBD2 is untestable without DNA. Germline assignment: CDR1 MDHEN and CDR2 SYDVKM. The CDR3 is 19 residues long. The CDR3 here is CASSTIPLAGGLYSYEQYF.

The gene calls are TRBV6-5 and TRBJ2-1; absent DNA, TCRdb's TRBD1 call cannot be checked. CDR3 length: 17 amino acids. The germline V gene encodes CDR1 MNHEY and CDR2 SVGAGI. CDR3 amino acids: CASSYSLQGRYYNEQFF.

The chain employs TRBV7-8 and TRBJ2-3. The CDR3 is 15 amino acids. CDR1 and CDR2 (germline): SGHVS, FQNEAQ. This CDR3 reads CASSLVSRVPDTHYF.

The chain links TRBV29-1 to TRBJ2-7. The CDR3 length is 13 residues. Germline CDR1 and CDR2: SQVTM and ANQGSEA. The CDR3: CSVFGQSSYEQYF.

By frequency, this clonotype is medium-sized. This chain links TRBV23-1 with TRBJ2-2; the D call of TRBD1 rests on TCRdb alone, since no DNA is present to check it. TRBV23-1 is designated an ORF whose function remains uncertain. CDR3 length: 17 amino acids. The CDR3 here is CASSQSRIRDNTGELFF.

The rearrangement uses TRBV29-1 and TRBJ2-7; as DNA is missing, the TRBD1 call by TCRdb cannot be tested. The length of the CDR3 is 11 residues. Germline V CDR1 and CDR2: SQVTM, ANQGSEA. This CDR3 is CSVDGTGEQYF.

This sequence joins TRBV7-9 and TRBJ2-4. Germline V CDR1 and CDR2: SEHNR, FQNEAQ (reference sequence). This CDR3 region has 15 residues. CDR3 residues: CASSLTETAKNIQYF.

The chain couples TRBV15 to TRBJ2-7; TCRdb picks TRBD1, but there is no DNA to check that call. From germline, CDR1 is LNHNV and CDR2 YYDKDF (reference sequence). This CDR3 contains 15 residues. The chain's CDR3 is CATSRPRDGSYEQYF. The complete variable domain, with remaining parts taken from reference TRBV15 and TRBJ2-7, reads DAMVIQNPRYQVTQFGKPVTLSCSQTLNHNVMYWYQQKSSQAPKLLFHYYDKDFNNEADTPDNFQSRRPNTSFCFLDIRSPGLGDTAMYLCATSRPRDGSYEQYFGPGTRLTVT.

The V and J genes are TRBV29-1 and TRBJ1-2; TCRdb's D call, TRBD1, is unchecked because there is no DNA. The germline CDR1 and CDR2 sequences are SQVTM and ANQGSEA. The CDR3 is made up of 12 amino acids. The CDR3 protein is CSGPTGAGGYTF.

The chain combines TRBV3-1 with TRBJ1-2; TCRdb indicates TRBD1, and absent DNA this call remains unverified. The germline V gene encodes CDR1 LGHDT and CDR2 YNNKEL (reference sequence). There are 12 residues in the CDR3. The CDR3 reads CASSQAGRGYTF. Using reference TRBV3-1 and TRBJ1-2 for the parts outside the CDR3, the full variable domain is DTAVSQTPKYLVTQMGNDKSIKCEQNLGHDTMYWYKQDSKKFLKIMFSYNNKELIINETVPNRFSPKSPDKAHLNLHINSLELGDSAVYFCASSQAGRGYTFGSGTRLTVV.

The chain is built from TRBV15 and TRBJ2-2. The length of the CDR3 is 15 residues. The V gene's germline CDR1 is LNHNV and CDR2 YYDKDF (reference sequence). CDR3 sequence reads: CATNRRSGGSGELFF.

By frequency, this clonotype is medium-sized (0.01 to 0.1%). The rearrangement uses TRBV2 and TRBJ2-1; TCRdb indicates TRBD2, and absent DNA this call remains unverified. CDR1 and CDR2 from the germline V gene are SNHLY and FYNNEI. The CDR3 runs to 14 residues. This chain's CDR3 is CASSGGGTYNEQFF.

The CDR3 sequence: CASSVTVPYEQYF. The chain carries TRBV6-1 and TRBJ2-7; TCRdb returns TRBD2, unconfirmable since there is no DNA. Per the germline V gene, CDR1 is MNHNS and CDR2 is SASEGT. The CDR3 runs to 13 residues.

The CDR3 protein is CASSPRLAGGPVNVFDEQFF. V is TRBV12-3 or TRBV12-4 and J is TRBJ2-1; TCRdb picks TRBD2, but there is no DNA to check that call. The length of the CDR3 is 20 residues.

The gene calls are TRBV12-3 or TRBV12-4 and TRBJ1-5. The CDR3 spans 15 residues. CDR3 residues: CASTGTAYSNQPQHF.

The chain has TRBV29-1 and TRBJ2-7; TCRdb returns TRBD2, unconfirmable since there is no DNA. The CDR3 extends over 12 amino acids. CDR1 is SQVTM and CDR2 is ANQGSEA in the germline V gene. CDR3 region: CSVEGSGREQYF.

The chain uses TRBV29-1 and TRBJ2-7; TCRdb gives TRBD2 as the D gene, but with no DNA this cannot be confirmed. The CDR3 loop spans 13 amino acids. Germline CDR1 is SQVTM and CDR2 is ANQGSEA. This chain's CDR3 is CSVRLAGGGEQYF.

The rearrangement links TRBV12-3 or TRBV12-4 to TRBJ2-1; the TCRdb call, TRBD1, lacks DNA for checking. CDR3 size: 15 residues. The CDR3: CASSLGVPGVDEQFF.

The rearrangement links TRBV20-1 to TRBJ2-7; TCRdb names TRBD2, which stays unverified in the absence of DNA. This CDR3 has 17 amino acids. Germline values: CDR1 DFQATT, CDR2 SNEGSKA (reference sequence). The CDR3 is CSARGIPHDDNFYEQYF.

Judged by frequency, this clonotype is large (0.1 to 1%). The chain couples TRBV4-1 to TRBJ1-5; TCRdb gives TRBD1 as the D gene, but with no DNA this cannot be confirmed. The CDR3 is 16 amino acids. CDR1 and CDR2 (germline): MGHRA, YSYEKL. The CDR3 is CASSQVGQGYSQPQHF.